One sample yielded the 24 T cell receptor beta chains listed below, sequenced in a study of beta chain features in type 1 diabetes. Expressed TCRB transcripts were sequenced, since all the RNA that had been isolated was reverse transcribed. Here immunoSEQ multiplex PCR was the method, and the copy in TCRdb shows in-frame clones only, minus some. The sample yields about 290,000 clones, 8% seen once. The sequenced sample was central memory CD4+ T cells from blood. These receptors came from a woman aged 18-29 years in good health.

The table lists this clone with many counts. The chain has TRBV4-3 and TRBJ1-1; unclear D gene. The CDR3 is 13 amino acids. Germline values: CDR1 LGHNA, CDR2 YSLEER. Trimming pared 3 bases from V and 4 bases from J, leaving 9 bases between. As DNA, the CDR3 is TGCGCCAGCAGCCAGAACAGTTTCACTGAAGCTTTCTTT. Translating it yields CASSQNSFTEAFF.

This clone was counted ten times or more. CDR3 residues: CASSQVTGGAVTFF. The CDR3 DNA reads as TGCGCCAGCAGCCAAGTGACCGGGGGGGCCGTAACTTTCTTC. The chain couples TRBV4-1 to TRBJ2-1; 8 bases fit TRBD2. Germline CDR1 is MGHRA and CDR2 is YSYEKL. The CDR3 is 14 residues long. Losses at the gene ends were 1 base for V and 16 bases for J; bases not matched to a gene: 12.

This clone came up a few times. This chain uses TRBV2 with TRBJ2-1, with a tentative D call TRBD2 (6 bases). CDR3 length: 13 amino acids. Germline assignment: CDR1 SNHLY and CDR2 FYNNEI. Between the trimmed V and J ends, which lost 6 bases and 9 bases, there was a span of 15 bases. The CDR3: CASSWDWKGEQFF. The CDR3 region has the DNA TGTGCCAGCAGCTGGGACTGGAAAGGTGAGCAGTTCTTC.

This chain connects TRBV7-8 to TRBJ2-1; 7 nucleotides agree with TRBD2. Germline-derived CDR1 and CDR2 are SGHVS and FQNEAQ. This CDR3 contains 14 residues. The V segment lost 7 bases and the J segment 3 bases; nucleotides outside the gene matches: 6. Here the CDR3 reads CASKTERDYNEQFF. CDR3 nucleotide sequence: TGTGCCAGCAAAACAGAGCGGGACTACAATGAGCAGTTCTTC.

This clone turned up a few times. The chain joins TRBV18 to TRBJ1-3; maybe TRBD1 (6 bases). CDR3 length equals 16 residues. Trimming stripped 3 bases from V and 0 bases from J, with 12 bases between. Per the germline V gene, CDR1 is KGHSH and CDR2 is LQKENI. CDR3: CASSPGQPNSGNTIYF. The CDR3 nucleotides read TGTGCCAGCTCACCTGGACAGCCTAACTCTGGAAACACCATATATTTT.

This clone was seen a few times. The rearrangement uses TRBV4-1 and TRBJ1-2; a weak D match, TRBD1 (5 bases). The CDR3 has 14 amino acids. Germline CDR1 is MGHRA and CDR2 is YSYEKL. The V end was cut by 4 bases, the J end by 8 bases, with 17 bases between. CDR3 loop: CASSLPTRQYGYTF. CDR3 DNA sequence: TGCGCCAGCAGCCTCCCTACACGACAGTACGGCTACACCTTC.

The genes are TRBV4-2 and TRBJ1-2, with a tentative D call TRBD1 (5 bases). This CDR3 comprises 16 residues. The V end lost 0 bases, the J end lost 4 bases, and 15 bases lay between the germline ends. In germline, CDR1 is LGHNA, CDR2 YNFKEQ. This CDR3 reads CASSQEDYQGSYGYTF. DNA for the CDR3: TGTGCCAGCAGCCAAGAGGATTATCAGGGTAGCTATGGCTACACCTTC.

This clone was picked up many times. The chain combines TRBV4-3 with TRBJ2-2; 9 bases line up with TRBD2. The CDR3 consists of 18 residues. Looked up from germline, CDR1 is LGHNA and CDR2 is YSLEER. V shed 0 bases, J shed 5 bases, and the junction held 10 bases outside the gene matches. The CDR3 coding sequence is TGCGCCAGCAGCCAAGACATCCTCAGCGGGAGGTGGACCGGGGAGCTGTTTTTT. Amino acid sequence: CASSQDILSGRWTGELFF.

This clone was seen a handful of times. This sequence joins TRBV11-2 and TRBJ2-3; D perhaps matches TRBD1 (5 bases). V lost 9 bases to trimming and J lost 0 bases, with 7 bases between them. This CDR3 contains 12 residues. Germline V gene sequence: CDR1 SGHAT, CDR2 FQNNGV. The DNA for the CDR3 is TGTGCCAGTGCAGGGAGCACAGATACGCAGTATTTT. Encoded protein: CASAGSTDTQYF. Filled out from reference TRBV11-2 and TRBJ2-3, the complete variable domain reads EAGVAQSPRYKIIEKRQSVAFWCNPISGHATLYWYQQILGQGPKLLIQFQNNGVVDDSQLPKDRFSAERLKGVDSTLKIQPAKLEDSAVYLCASAGSTDTQYFGPGTRLTVL.

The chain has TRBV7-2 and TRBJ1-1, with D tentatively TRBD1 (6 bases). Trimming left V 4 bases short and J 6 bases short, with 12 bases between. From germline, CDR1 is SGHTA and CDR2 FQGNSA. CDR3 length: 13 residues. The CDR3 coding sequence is TGTGCCAGCAGCTATACCAGGGGATCTGAAGCTTTCTTT. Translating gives CASSYTRGSEAFF. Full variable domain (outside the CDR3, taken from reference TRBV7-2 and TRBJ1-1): GAGVSQSPSNKVTEKGKDVELRCDPISGHTALYWYRQSLGQGLEFLIYFQGNSAPDKSGLPSDRFSAERTGGSVSTLTIQRTQQEDSAVYLCASSYTRGSEAFFGQGTRLTVV.

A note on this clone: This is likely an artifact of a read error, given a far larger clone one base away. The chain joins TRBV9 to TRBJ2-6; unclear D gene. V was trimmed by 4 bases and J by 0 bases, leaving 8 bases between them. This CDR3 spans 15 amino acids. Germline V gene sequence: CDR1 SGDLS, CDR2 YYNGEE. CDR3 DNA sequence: TGTGCCAGCAGCCCGTGGGGCTCTGGGGCCAACGTCCTGACTTTC. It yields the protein CASSPWGSGANVLTF.

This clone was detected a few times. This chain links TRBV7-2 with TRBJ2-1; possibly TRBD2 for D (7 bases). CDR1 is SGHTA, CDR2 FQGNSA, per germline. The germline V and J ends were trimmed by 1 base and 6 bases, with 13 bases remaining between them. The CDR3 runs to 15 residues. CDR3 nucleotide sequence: TGTGCCAGCAGCTTAGAGGGGGGGTTGCTCAATGAGCAGTTCTTC. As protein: CASSLEGGLLNEQFF.

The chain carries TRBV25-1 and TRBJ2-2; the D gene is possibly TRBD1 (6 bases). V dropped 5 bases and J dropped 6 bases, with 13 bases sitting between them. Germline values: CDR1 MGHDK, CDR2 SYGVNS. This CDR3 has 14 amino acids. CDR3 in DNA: TGTGCCAGCAGTACCTACAGGGAATCCGGGGAGCTGTTTTTT. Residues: CASSTYRESGELFF.

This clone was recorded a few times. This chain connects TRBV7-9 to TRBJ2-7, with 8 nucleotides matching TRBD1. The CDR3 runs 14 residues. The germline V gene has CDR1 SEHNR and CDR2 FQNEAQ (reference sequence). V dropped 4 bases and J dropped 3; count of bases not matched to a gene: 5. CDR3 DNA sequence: TGTGCCAGCAGCTCGGGACAGGTGCTCTACGAGCAGTACTTC. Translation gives CASSSGQVLYEQYF.

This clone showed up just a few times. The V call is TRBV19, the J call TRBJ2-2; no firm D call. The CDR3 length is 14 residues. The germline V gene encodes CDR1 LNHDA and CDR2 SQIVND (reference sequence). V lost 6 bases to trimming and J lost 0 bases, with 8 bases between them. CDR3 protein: CASRHRTNTGELFF. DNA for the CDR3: TGTGCCAGTAGGCACAGAACGAACACCGGGGAGCTGTTTTTT.

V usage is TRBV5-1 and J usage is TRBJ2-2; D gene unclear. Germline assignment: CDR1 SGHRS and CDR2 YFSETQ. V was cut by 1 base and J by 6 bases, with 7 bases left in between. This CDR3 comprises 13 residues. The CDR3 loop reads CASSLSMSGELFF. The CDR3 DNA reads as TGCGCCAGCAGCTTGTCCATGTCCGGGGAGCTGTTTTTT.

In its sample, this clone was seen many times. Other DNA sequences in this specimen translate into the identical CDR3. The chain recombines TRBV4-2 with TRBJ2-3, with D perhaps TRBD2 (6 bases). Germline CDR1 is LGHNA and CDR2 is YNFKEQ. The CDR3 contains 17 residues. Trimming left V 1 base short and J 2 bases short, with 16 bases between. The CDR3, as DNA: TGTGCCAGCAGCCAAGGTCTGGCGGGAACCCTCACAGATACGCAGTATTTT. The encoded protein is CASSQGLAGTLTDTQYF.

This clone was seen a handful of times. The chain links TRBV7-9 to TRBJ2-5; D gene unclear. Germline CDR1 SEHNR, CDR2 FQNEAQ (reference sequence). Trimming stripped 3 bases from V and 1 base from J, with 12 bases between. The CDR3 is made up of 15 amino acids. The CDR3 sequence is CASSLGTGLQETQYF. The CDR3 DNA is TGTGCCAGCAGCTTGGGCACCGGGCTCCAAGAGACCCAGTACTTC.

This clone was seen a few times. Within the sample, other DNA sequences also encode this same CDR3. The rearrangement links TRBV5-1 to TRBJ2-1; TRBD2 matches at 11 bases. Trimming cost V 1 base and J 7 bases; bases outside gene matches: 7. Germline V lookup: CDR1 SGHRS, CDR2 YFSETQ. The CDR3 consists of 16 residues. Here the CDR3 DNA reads TGCGCCAGCAGCTTGACATTAGCGGGAGGGCCAAATGAGCAGTTCTTC. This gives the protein CASSLTLAGGPNEQFF.

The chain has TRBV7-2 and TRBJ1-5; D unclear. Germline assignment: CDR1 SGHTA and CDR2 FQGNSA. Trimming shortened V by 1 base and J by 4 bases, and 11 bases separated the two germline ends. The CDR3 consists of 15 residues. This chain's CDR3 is CASSLEVRSNQPQHF. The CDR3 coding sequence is TGTGCCAGCAGCTTAGAGGTCAGGTCGAATCAGCCCCAGCATTTT.

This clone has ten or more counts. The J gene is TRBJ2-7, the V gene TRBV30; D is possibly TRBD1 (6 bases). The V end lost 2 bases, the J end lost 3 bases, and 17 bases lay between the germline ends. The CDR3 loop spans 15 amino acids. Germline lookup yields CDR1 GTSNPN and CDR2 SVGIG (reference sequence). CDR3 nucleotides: TGTGCCTGGAGTACTCCCCAGGACAGACACTACGAGCAGTACTTC. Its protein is CAWSTPQDRHYEQYF.

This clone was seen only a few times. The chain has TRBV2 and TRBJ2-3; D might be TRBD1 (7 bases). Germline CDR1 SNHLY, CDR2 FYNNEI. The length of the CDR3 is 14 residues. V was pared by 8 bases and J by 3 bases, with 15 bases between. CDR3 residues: CASGATGRTDTQYF. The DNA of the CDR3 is TGTGCCAGCGGTGCGACAGGGAGGACAGATACGCAGTATTTT.

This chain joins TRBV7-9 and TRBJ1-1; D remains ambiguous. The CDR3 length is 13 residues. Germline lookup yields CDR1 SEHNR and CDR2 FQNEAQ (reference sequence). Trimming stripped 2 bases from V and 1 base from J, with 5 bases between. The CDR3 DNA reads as TGTGCCAGCAGCTTATGGAGGAACACTGAAGCTTTCTTT. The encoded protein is CASSLWRNTEAFF.

The CDR3 bases are TGTGCCAGCGCCGACCCCTGGACATACAATGAGCAGTTCTTC. Its protein product is CASADPWTYNEQFF. The V call is TRBV10-3, the J call TRBJ2-1, with D perhaps TRBD1 (5 bases). This CDR3 region has 14 residues. V was clipped by 10 bases and J by 4 bases, with 17 bases between them. Germline loops: CDR1 ENHRY, CDR2 SYGVKD.